Listed below are T cell receptor beta chains from one sample, sequenced in a study of blood T cell repertoires in COVID-19. Libraries were prepared by immunoSEQ multiplex PCR; TCRdb keeps only in-frame clonotypes and omits some of them. The sample contains under 200,000 clones, about 91% of which appear only once. The sequenced sample was peripheral blood. The receptor source for this set is a woman aged 55-70 years who had recovered from COVID-19. The CDR3 runs from the conserved cysteine through the conserved F or W. A D gene is named only where the DNA matches it firmly. Size values are once, few and many counts, or a class for expanded clones, and some rows have none.

TRBV18	TRBJ2-7	TRBD2	.	CASSPAGGRYEQYF	TGTGCCAGCTCACCAGCGGGGGGTCGATACGAGCAGTACTTC
TRBV3-1/TRBV3-2	TRBJ1-2	TRBD1	few	CASSQGQGVYGYTF	TGTGCCAGCAGCCAGGGACAGGGTGTCTATGGCTACACCTTC
TRBV2	TRBJ1-1	TRBD1	few	CASINPGQVATFF	TGTGCCAGCATCAACCCGGGACAGGTAGCAACTTTCTTT
TRBV6-5	TRBJ2-2	.	.	CASRRGGPGELFF	TGTGCCAGCCGGAGGGGGGGGCCCGGGGAGCTGTTTTTT
TRBV5-1	TRBJ2-1	.	.	CASSLTAASSYNEQFF	TGCGCCAGCAGCCTCACCGCGGCTAGCTCCTACAATGAGCAGTTCTTC
TRBV2	TRBJ1-6	.	.	CASSASGRNSPLHF	TGTGCCAGCAGTGCCTCAGGGAGGAATTCACCCCTCCACTTT
TRBV2	TRBJ1-5	.	.	CASSGQANQPQHF	TGTGCCAGCAGTGGTCAGGCCAATCAGCCCCAGCATTTT
TRBV9	TRBJ1-1	.	.	CASSARRGNTEAFF	TGTGCCAGCAGCGCCCGACGGGGGAACACTGAAGCTTTCTTT
TRBV7-8	TRBJ1-4	TRBD1	.	CASSAGTGENEKLFF	TGTGCCAGCAGCGCCGGGACAGGGGAGAATGAAAAACTGTTTTTT
TRBV15	TRBJ1-1	.	.	CATSPRRDTEAFF	TGTGCCACCAGCCCCCGTCGGGACACTGAAGCTTTCTTT
TRBV10-1	TRBJ2-2	.	once	CASSVKEDLRQKFTGELFF	TGCGCCAGCAGTGTTAAAGAGGATCTTAGGCAAAAATTCACCGGGGAGCTGTTTTTT
TRBV11-1	TRBJ2-5	.	.	CASSGGAGQETQYF	TGTGCCAGCAGCGGGGGGGCCGGTCAAGAGACCCAGTACTTC
TRBV7-6	TRBJ2-1	TRBD2	.	CASSLTSGERNEQFF	TGTGCCAGCAGCCTGACTAGCGGGGAAAGGAATGAGCAGTTCTTC
TRBV5-1	TRBJ1-6	.	once	CASSLAGQGLGSPLHF	TGCGCCAGCAGCTTGGCGGGCCAGGGCTTGGGTTCACCCCTCCACTTT
TRBV4-1	TRBJ2-1	TRBD2	.	CASSDPGTSLYNEQFF	TGCGCCAGCAGCGACCCCGGGACTAGCCTCTACAATGAGCAGTTCTTC
TRBV2	TRBJ2-3	TRBD1	.	CASSLTSWTGAGDTQYF	TGTGCCAGCAGTTTGACCTCATGGACAGGGGCGGGAGATACGCAGTATTTT
TRBV19	TRBJ2-4	TRBD1	.	CASSIGTGGAVKNIQYF	TGTGCCAGTAGTATAGGGACAGGGGGCGCAGTCAAAAACATTCAGTACTTC
TRBV5-5	TRBJ2-2	.	.	CASSLYPTETGELFF	TGTGCCAGCAGCTTGTACCCCACAGAGACAGGGGAGCTGTTTTTT
TRBV7-2	TRBJ1-5	.	.	CASSLGSYSNQPQHF	TGTGCCAGCAGCTTAGGTTCTTATAGCAATCAGCCCCAGCATTTT
TRBV28	TRBJ1-6	TRBD1	.	CASSSGTGDSPLHF	TGTGCCAGCAGTTCCGGGACAGGGGATTCACCCCTCCACTTT
TRBV15	TRBJ2-7	.	.	CATSRDRGYEQYF	TGTGCCACCAGCAGAGACAGGGGCTACGAGCAGTACTTC
TRBV18	TRBJ2-1	TRBD1	few	CASSRGQGAQAYNEQFF	TGTGCCAGCTCACGGGGGCAGGGGGCGCAGGCCTACAATGAGCAGTTCTTC
TRBV30	TRBJ1-2	TRBD1	.	CAWARQGNYGYTF	TGTGCCTGGGCCCGACAGGGCAACTATGGCTACACCTTC
TRBV18	TRBJ2-5	.	.	CASSPNREETQYF	TGTGCCAGCTCACCGAACAGGGAAGAGACCCAGTACTTC
TRBV7-2	TRBJ2-1	TRBD2	few	CASSLTSGGAYNEQFF	TGTGCCAGCAGCTTAACTAGCGGGGGGGCCTACAATGAGCAGTTCTTC
TRBV3-1/TRBV3-2	TRBJ2-1	.	.	CASSQEDNSYNEQFF	TGTGCCAGCAGCCAAGAAGACAACTCCTACAATGAGCAGTTCTTC
TRBV4-1	TRBJ1-2	TRBD1	.	CASSQSTLDRGRPGGYTF	TGCGCCAGCAGCCAGTCAACCCTGGACAGGGGGAGACCCGGGGGCTACACCTTC
TRBV7-9	TRBJ1-2	TRBD1	once	CASSLVSGQGPYGYTF	TGTGCCAGCAGCTTAGTTTCTGGACAGGGTCCCTATGGCTACACCTTC
TRBV3-1/TRBV3-2	TRBJ1-1	.	once	CASSKTGNTEAFF	TGTGCCAGCAGCAAAACGGGGAATACTGAAGCTTTCTTT
TRBV6-2/TRBV6-3	TRBJ1-5	.	.	CASSYPRNRVRGQPQHF	TGTGCCAGCAGTTATCCACGAAACAGGGTAAGGGGACAGCCCCAGCATTTT
TRBV5-5	TRBJ2-7	.	.	CASSLVGSVSSYEQYF	TGTGCCAGCAGCTTGGTCGGGTCAGTAAGCTCCTACGAGCAGTACTTC
TRBV28	TRBJ2-3	.	.	CAISGQSSRTDTQYF	TGTGCCATTTCAGGCCAGTCGTCCCGCACAGATACGCAGTATTTT
TRBV21-1	TRBJ1-3	.	once	CASSRDRGDGITGNTIYF	TGTGCCAGCAGCAGGGACAGGGGTGACGGTATAACTGGAAACACCATATATTTT
TRBV2	TRBJ1-2	.	.	CASRRSSYGYTF	TGTGCCAGCAGGAGGAGTTCCTATGGCTACACCTTC
TRBV28	TRBJ2-2	TRBD1	.	CASTGTGATGELFF	TGTGCCAGTACCGGGACAGGGGCCACCGGGGAGCTGTTTTTT
TRBV7-9	TRBJ2-7	TRBD2	.	CASSKTGGYEQYF	TGTGCCAGCAGCAAAACGGGAGGCTACGAGCAGTACTTC
TRBV18	TRBJ1-4	TRBD1	.	CASSPTGVYEKLFF	TGTGCCAGCTCACCGACAGGGGTTTATGAAAAACTGTTTTTT